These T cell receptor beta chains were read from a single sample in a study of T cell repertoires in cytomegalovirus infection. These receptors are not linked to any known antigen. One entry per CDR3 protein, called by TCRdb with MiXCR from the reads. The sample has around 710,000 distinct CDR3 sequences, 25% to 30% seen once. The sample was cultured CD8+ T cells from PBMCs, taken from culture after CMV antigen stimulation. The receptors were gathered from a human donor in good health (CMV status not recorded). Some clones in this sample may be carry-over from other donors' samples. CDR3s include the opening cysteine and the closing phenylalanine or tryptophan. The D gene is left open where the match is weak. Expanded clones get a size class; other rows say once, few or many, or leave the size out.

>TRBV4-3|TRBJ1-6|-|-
CASSQDQYDSSPLHF
TGCGCCAGCAGCCAAGATCAGTATGACAGTTCACCCCTCCACTTT
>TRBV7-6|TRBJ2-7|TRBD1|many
CASSTGESYEQYF
TGTGCCAGCAGCACAGGGGAAAGCTACGAGCAGTACTTC
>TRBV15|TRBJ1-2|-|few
CATSFERGSYGYTF
TGTGCCACCAGCTTTGAGCGGGGTAGCTATGGCTACACCTTC
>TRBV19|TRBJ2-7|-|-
CASSINVLAHYEQYF
TGTGCCAGTAGTATCAACGTCTTGGCACACTACGAGCAGTACTTC
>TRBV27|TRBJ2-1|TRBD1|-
CASSTTGQDYNEQFF
TGTGCCAGCAGTACGACGGGACAGGACTACAATGAGCAGTTCTTC
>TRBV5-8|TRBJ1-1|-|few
CASSRTQGAFF
TGTGCCAGCAGCCGGACCCAGGGAGCTTTCTTT
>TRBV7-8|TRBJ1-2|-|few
CASSSEWGLDYGYTF
TGTGCCAGCAGCTCCGAATGGGGGTTGGACTATGGCTACACCTTC
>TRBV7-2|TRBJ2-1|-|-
CASSLAGVAYNEQFF
TGTGCCAGCAGCTTAGCGGGGGTAGCTTACAATGAGCAGTTCTTC
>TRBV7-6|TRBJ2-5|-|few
CASSLGPQGLGETQYF
TGTGCCAGCAGCTTAGGCCCCCAGGGGCTCGGGGAGACCCAGTACTTC
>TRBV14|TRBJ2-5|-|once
CASRPFGGSQETQYF
TGTGCCAGCAGGCCATTTGGGGGGAGCCAAGAGACCCAGTACTTC
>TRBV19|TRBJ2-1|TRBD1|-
CASSIEGQGSNEQFF
TGTGCCAGTAGTATAGAGGGACAGGGGAGTAATGAGCAGTTCTTC
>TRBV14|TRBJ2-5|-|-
CASSQDQQSPFDTETQYF
TGTGCCAGCAGCCAAGATCAACAGTCACCTTTCGATACAGAGACCCAGTACTTC
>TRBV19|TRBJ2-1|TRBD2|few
CASSIWRGGPYNEQFF
TGTGCCAGTAGTATTTGGCGGGGGGGACCTTACAATGAGCAGTTCTTC
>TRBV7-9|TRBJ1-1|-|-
CASSSPRAGTEAFF
TGTGCCAGCAGCTCTCCGAGGGCGGGAACTGAAGCTTTCTTT
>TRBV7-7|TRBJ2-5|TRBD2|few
CASSLLAGRRETQYF
TGTGCTAGCAGCTTACTAGCGGGGAGACGGGAGACCCAGTACTTC
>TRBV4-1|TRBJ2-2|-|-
CASSFRQSGELFF
TGCGCCAGCAGCTTTAGACAGTCCGGGGAGCTGTTTTTT
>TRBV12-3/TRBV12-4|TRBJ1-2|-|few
CAILDSGGGNYGYTF
TGTGCCATCCTAGATTCCGGGGGGGGCAACTATGGCTACACCTTC
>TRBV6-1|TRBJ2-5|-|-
CASSPRGARAVETQYF
TGTGCCAGCAGCCCTCGGGGGGCGCGAGCGGTCGAGACCCAGTACTTC
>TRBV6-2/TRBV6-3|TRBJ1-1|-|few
CASNIGLGTEAFF
TGTGCCAGCAACATTGGACTGGGCACTGAAGCTTTCTTT
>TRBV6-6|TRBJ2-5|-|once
CASTLTGVRETQYF
TGTGCCAGCACACTCACCGGGGTCCGGGAGACCCAGTACTTC
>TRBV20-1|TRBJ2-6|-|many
CSARGNRVTGANVLTF
TGCAGTGCTAGGGGTAACAGGGTAACTGGGGCCAACGTCCTGACTTTC
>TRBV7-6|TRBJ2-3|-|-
CASSPVGTTDTQYF
TGTGCCAGCAGCCCAGTGGGTACCACAGATACGCAGTATTTT
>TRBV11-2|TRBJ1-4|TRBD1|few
CASNFGQGAFREKLFF
TGTGCCAGCAACTTCGGACAGGGGGCGTTTCGTGAAAAACTGTTTTTT
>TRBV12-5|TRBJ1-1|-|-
CASGFGVREVNTEAFF
TGTGCTAGTGGTTTTGGGGTAAGGGAAGTGAACACTGAAGCTTTCTTT
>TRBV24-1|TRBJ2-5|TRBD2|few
CATSDSLANQETQYF
TGTGCCACCAGTGACTCACTAGCGAATCAAGAGACCCAGTACTTC
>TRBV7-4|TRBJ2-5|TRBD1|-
CASSLALEGTGRETQYF
TGTGCCAGCAGCTTAGCGTTAGAAGGGACAGGGCGAGAGACCCAGTACTTC
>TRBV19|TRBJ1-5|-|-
CASTRRDNQPQHF
TGTGCCAGTACTCGGCGGGACAATCAGCCCCAGCATTTT
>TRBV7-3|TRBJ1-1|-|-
CASSKTGAEAFF
TGTGCCAGCAGTAAGACAGGCGCTGAAGCTTTCTTT
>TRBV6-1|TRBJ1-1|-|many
CASSEEGHGYTEAFF
TGTGCCAGCAGCGAGGAGGGGCATGGTTACACTGAAGCTTTCTTT
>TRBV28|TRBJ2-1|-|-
CASSLALEAGEGNEQFF
TGTGCCAGCAGTTTAGCTTTAGAGGCAGGGGAGGGCAATGAGCAGTTCTTC
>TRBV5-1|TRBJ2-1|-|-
CASSLGRMEDEQFF
TGCGCCAGCAGCTTAGGACGCATGGAGGATGAGCAGTTCTTC
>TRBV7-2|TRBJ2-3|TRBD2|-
CASSLGVSGDLTDTQYF
TGTGCCAGCAGCTTAGGCGTTAGCGGGGACCTCACAGATACGCAGTATTTT
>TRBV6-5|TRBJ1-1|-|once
CASSYGPGVADTEAFF
TGTGCCAGCAGTTACGGGCCAGGTGTAGCGGACACTGAAGCTTTCTTT
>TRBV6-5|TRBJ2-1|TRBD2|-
CASRPGLAALENNEQFF
TGTGCCAGCAGACCCGGACTAGCTGCCCTAGAAAACAATGAGCAGTTCTTC
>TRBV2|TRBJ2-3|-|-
CASRVYLAVGADTQYF
TGTGCCAGCAGAGTCTACTTGGCAGTAGGGGCAGATACGCAGTATTTT
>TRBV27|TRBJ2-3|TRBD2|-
CASSGLERRDTQYF
TGTGCCAGCAGTGGACTAGAAAGGAGAGATACGCAGTATTTT
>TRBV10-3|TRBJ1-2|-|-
CAITGANYGYTF
TGTGCCATCACGGGCGCCAACTATGGCTACACCTTC
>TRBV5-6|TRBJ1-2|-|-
CASTWGGDYGYTF
TGTGCCAGCACCTGGGGGGGCGACTATGGCTACACCTTC
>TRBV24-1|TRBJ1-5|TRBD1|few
CATSDLTGDQPQHF
TGTGCCACCAGTGATTTGACAGGGGATCAGCCCCAGCATTTT
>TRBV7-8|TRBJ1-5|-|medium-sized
CASSLVGAFYSNQPQHF
TGTGCCAGCAGCTTAGTTGGGGCCTTTTATAGCAATCAGCCCCAGCATTTT
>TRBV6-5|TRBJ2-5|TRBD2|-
CASSSPLTSGAKETQYF
TGTGCCAGCAGTTCCCCGTTGACTAGCGGGGCTAAAGAGACCCAGTACTTC
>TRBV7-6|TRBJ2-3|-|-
CASSQTWGTTDTQYF
TGTGCCAGCAGCCAGACCTGGGGCACCACAGATACGCAGTATTTT
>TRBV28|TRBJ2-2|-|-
CASSFYTDNTGELFF
TGTGCCAGCAGTTTCTACACTGATAACACCGGGGAGCTGTTTTTT
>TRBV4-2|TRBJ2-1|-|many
CASSQINEQFF
TGTGCCAGCAGCCAGATTAATGAGCAGTTCTTC
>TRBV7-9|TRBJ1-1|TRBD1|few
CASRSPGGGAEAFF
TGTGCCAGCCGATCCCCAGGGGGTGGGGCTGAAGCTTTCTTT
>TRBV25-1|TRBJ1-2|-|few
CASSEYKRNGYTF
TGTGCCAGCAGTGAATATAAGAGGAACGGCTACACCTTC
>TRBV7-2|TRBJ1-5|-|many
CASSVWQGGNQPQHF
TGTGCCAGCAGTGTATGGCAGGGTGGGAATCAGCCCCAGCATTTT
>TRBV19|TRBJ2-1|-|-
CASANYNEQFF
TGTGCCAGTGCAAACTACAATGAGCAGTTCTTC
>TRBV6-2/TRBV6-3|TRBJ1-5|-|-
CASSYSKLAGGNQPQHF
TGTGCCAGCAGTTACTCGAAACTGGCAGGGGGCAATCAGCCCCAGCATTTT
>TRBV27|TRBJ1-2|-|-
CASRSGTRLLF
TGTGCCAGCAGGTCCGGGACTCGACTCCTTTTC
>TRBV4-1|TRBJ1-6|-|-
CASSPGSSPLHF
TGCGCCAGCAGCCCAGGGAGCTCACCCCTCCACTTT
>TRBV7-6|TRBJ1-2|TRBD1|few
CASSSIQGARHYGYTF
TGTGCCAGCAGCTCTATACAGGGGGCTAGGCACTATGGCTACACCTTC
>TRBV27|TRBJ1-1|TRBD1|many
CASSPGQGIEAFF
TGTGCCAGCAGTCCCGGACAGGGAATTGAAGCTTTCTTT
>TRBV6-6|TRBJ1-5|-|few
CASSPSWGSNQPQHF
TGTGCCAGCAGCCCAAGTTGGGGTTCCAATCAGCCCCAGCATTTT